The rows below give T cell receptor beta chains drawn from one sample of a study of shared clonotypes between healthy human individuals. Using immunoSEQ multiplex PCR, the repertoire was profiled, and TCRdb retains in-frame clones only, with some absent. The data show under 2.5 million clones, roughly 92% seen once. The sequenced sample consisted of naive CD4+ T cells from PBMCs. The source is a man between 18 and 29 years old in good health. Some clones in this sample may be carry-over from other donors' samples. CDR3s include the opening cysteine and the closing phenylalanine or tryptophan.

cdr3_aa,j_call,v_call
CASSWGGHTEAFF,TRBJ1-1,TRBV6-1
CASSEVETQYF,TRBJ2-5,TRBV2
CASSQDRVGHEQYF,TRBJ2-7,TRBV5-4
CASSFIGQGEGYTF,TRBJ1-2,TRBV11-2
CASSQDRGAGNTIYF,TRBJ1-3,TRBV4-2
CASIPGLRTEAFF,TRBJ1-1,TRBV7-8
CSVVRDYGYTF,TRBJ1-2,TRBV29-1
CASSPTGGRTYEQYF,TRBJ2-7,TRBV7-2
CASSLGWASGSVYEQYF,TRBJ2-7,TRBV7-6
CASNSARDYRSYGQYF,TRBJ2-7,TRBV10-2
CASSGGQGSYGYTF,TRBJ1-2,TRBV28
CASTHQTGGQETQYF,TRBJ2-5,TRBV5-5
CASSVARPQHF,TRBJ1-5,TRBV9
CASSLVTQMGAEAFF,TRBJ1-1,TRBV5-4
CASRGHPSNQPQHF,TRBJ1-5,TRBV19
CASSFPMGRRNTEAFF,TRBJ1-1,TRBV7-2
CASKGQRGQYF,TRBJ2-7,TRBV28
CASSPRPRLAGRTLPYEQYF,TRBJ2-7,TRBV27